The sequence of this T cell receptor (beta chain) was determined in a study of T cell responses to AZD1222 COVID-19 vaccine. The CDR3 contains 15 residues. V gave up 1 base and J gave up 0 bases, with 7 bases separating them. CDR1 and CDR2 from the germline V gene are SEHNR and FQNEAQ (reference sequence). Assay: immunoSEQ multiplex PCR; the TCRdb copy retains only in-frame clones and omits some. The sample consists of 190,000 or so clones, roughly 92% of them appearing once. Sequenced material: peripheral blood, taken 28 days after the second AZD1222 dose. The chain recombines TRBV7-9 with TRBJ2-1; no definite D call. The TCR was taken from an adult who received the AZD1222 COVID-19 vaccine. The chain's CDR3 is CASSLVWDSYNEQFF. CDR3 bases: TGTGCCAGCAGCTTAGTTTGGGACTCCTACAATGAGCAGTTCTTC. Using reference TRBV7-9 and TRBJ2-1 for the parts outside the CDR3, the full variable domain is DTGVSQNPRHKITKRGQNVTFRCDPISEHNRLYWYRQTLGQGPEFLTYFQNEAQLEKSRLLSDRFSAERPKGSFSTLEIQRTEQGDSAMYLCASSLVWDSYNEQFFGPGTRLTVL.